The T cell receptor (beta chain) under discussion was sequenced for a study of CD8 T cells in Susac syndrome. Random hexamers were used to reverse transcribe the RNA input (about 0.5 to 1 ug). TCRdb called the immunoSEQ multiplex PCR reads again in MiXCR, with one record for every CDR3 protein. This table has 73,000 or so distinct CDR3 sequences, just under 95% appearing once. CDR1 is SGHTA, CDR2 FQGTGA, per germline. Losses at the gene ends were 5 bases for V and 2 bases for J; bases not matched to a gene: 5. The CDR3 is 15 amino acids. Input material: CD8+ T cells from PBMCs. The origin of this receptor is a human donor with multiple sclerosis. The rearrangement joins TRBV7-3 to TRBJ2-3; 9 positions agree with TRBD1. CDR3 region: CASSLTGGNTDTQYF. CDR3 DNA: TGTGCCAGCAGCCTGACAGGGGGTAACACAGATACGCAGTATTTT.